This TCR beta chain comes out of a study of T cell repertoires in ileal Crohn's disease. Background on the study: Median disease duration was nearly eight years; 35% to 45% smoked at surgery.

General study findings and limits: All patients with clonality above 26.8% had endoscopic recurrence.

Germline trimming cut 4 bases from V and 8 bases from J; bases unmatched to any gene: 4. This CDR3 is 13 amino acids long. Germline CDR1 SGHAT, CDR2 FQNNGV. Here immunoSEQ multiplex PCR was the method, and the copy in TCRdb shows in-frame clones only, minus some. The sample carries some 30,000 clones, about three quarters recorded once. About this clone itself: Its specificity is not known.

Sequencing was performed on ileal tissue. The V gene is TRBV11-2, the J gene TRBJ1-2; the match to TRBD1 covers 10 bases. This clonotype was sampled from an adult with Crohn's disease. CDR3 protein: CASSYDRGQGYTF. DNA of the CDR3: TGTGCCAGCAGCTACGACAGGGGGCAAGGCTACACCTTC. Complete variable domain (other parts from reference TRBV11-2 and TRBJ1-2): EAGVAQSPRYKIIEKRQSVAFWCNPISGHATLYWYQQILGQGPKLLIQFQNNGVVDDSQLPKDRFSAERLKGVDSTLKIQPAKLEDSAVYLCASSYDRGQGYTFGSGTRLTVV.